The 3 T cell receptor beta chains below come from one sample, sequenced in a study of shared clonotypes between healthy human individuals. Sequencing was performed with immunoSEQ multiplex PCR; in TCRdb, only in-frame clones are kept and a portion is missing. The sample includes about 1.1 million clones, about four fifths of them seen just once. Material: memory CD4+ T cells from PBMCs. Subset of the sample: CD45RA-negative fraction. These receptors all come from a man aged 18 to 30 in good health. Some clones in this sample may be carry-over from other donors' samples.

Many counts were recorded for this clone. CDR3 sequence (DNA): TGCAGCGTTGCGATAGGGGTAACGGCTAACTATGGCTACACCTTC. Residues: CSVAIGVTANYGYTF. The rearrangement links TRBV29-1 to TRBJ1-2, with TRBD1 as a possible D gene (5 bases). This CDR3 is built from 15 residues. V gave up 4 bases and J gave up 0 bases, with 15 bases separating them. CDR1 and CDR2 from the germline V gene are SQVTM and ANQGSEA.

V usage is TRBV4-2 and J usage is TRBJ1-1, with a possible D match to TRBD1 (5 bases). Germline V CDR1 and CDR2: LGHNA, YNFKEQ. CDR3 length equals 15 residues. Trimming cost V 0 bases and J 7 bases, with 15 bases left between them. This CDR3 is CASSQERRGEGEAFF. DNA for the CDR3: TGTGCCAGCAGCCAAGAAAGGAGGGGCGAGGGTGAAGCTTTCTTT.

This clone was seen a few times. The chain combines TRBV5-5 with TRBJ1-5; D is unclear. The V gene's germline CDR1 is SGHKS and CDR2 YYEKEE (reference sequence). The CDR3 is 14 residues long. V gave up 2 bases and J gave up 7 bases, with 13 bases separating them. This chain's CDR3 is CASSFETTAQPQHF. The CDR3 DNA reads TGTGCCAGCAGCTTTGAAACAACAGCGCAGCCCCAGCATTTT.